One and the same sample provided the 2 T cell receptor beta chains below, sequenced in a study of blood T cell repertoires in COVID-19. Only in-frame clones appear in the TCRdb table, and some are missing; sequencing was by immunoSEQ multiplex PCR. The data show 200,000 to 250,000 clones, roughly 89% seen once. Sequencing was carried out using peripheral blood. These receptors all come from a man aged 25 to 45 who had recovered from COVID-19.

The chain joins TRBV5-4 to TRBJ1-3; 12 bases line up with TRBD1. CDR3 size: 17 residues. Germline trimming cut 3 bases from V and 0 bases from J; bases unmatched to any gene: 4. CDR1 is SGHNT and CDR2 is YYREEE in the germline V gene (reference sequence). The CDR3 bases are TGTGCCAGCAGCTCCGGGACAGGGGGCTTCTCTGGAAACACCATATATTTT. Amino acid sequence: CASSSGTGGFSGNTIYF.

For this clone: The sample carries other DNA sequences with the same CDR3. This chain joins TRBV12-3 or TRBV12-4 and TRBJ1-2, with D perhaps matching TRBD1 (5 bases). Deletions cut 6 bases from V and 7 bases from J, with 12 bases between. CDR3 length equals 12 residues. The CDR3 here is CASSPGGGGYTF. The CDR3 bases are TGTGCCAGCAGCCCCGGGGGTGGTGGCTACACCTTC.